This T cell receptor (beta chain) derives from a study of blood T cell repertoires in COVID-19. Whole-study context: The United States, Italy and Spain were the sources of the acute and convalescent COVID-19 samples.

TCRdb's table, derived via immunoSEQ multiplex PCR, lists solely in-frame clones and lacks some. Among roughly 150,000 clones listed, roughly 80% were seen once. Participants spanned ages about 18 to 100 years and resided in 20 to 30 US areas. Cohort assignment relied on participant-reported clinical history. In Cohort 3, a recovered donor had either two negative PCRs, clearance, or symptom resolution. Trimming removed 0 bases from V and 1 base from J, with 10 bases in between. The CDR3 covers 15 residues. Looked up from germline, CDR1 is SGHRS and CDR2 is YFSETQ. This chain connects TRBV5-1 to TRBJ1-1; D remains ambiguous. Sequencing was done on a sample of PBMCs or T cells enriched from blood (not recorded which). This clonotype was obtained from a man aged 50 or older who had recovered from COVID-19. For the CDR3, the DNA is TGCGCCAGCAGCTTGGTGTCCAGTCCGAACACTGAAGCTTTCTTT. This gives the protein CASSLVSSPNTEAFF.